This T cell receptor beta chain is from a study of blood T cell repertoires in COVID-19. Study information: Some COVID-19 samples were acute and others convalescent; all came from the United States, Italy and Spain.

Which cohort a participant joined came from the clinical history participants gave. Cohort 3 donors counted as recovered after two negative PCRs, clearance, or resolved symptoms. In the study's own analysis: Amplified reference gene primers provided the basis for estimating nucleated cell counts. Profiling relied on immunoSEQ multiplex PCR, and the TCRdb table lists in-frame clones only, not all of them. The DNA gave D and trimming, while V, J and clone size come from that table. The sample carries roughly 230,000 clones, approximately 80% recorded once. Germline V CDR1 and CDR2: MNHEY, SMNVEV (reference sequence). The CDR3 is 14 amino acids. Trimming took 7 bases from V and 0 from J; bases not matched to a gene: 1.

The sequence was obtained from an older woman who had recovered from COVID-19. V is TRBV27 and J is TRBJ1-5, with TRBD1 matching over 9 bases. The sequencing sample was made of PBMCs or T cells enriched from blood (not recorded which). Here the CDR3 DNA reads TGTGCCAGCAAGGGACAGGGTAGCAATCAGCCCCAGCATTTT. Its protein product is CASKGQGSNQPQHF.